These T cell receptor beta chains were read from a single sample in a study of blood T cell repertoires in COVID-19. Profiled with immunoSEQ multiplex PCR; TCRdb holds only in-frame clones, not every one. The table lists 50,000 to 60,000 clones, more than 80% of them singletons, with over 15% in the top ten. The sequenced material came from peripheral blood. The receptors originated from a man aged 35 to 55 with acute or convalescent COVID-19. Each CDR3 is given with its conserved first and last residue. D genes are given only for firm matches. Clone size is shown for a subset of rows, as once, few, many or a class of expanded clone.

size: few
J: TRBJ1-1
D: NA
V: TRBV27
CDR3: CASRSDSKAFF

size: NA
J: TRBJ1-3
D: NA
V: TRBV11-2
CDR3: CASSLRAGMGGNTIYF

size: NA
J: TRBJ2-2
D: NA
V: TRBV2
CDR3: CASSVGYTGELFF

size: NA
J: TRBJ2-5
D: TRBD2
V: TRBV9
CDR3: CASSVGSSGRKETQYF

size: NA
J: TRBJ2-5
D: NA
V: TRBV6-5
CDR3: CASSRTALQTQYF

size: few
J: TRBJ2-3
D: TRBD2
V: TRBV7-6
CDR3: CASSLAHRTSGRNVGTQYF

size: NA
J: TRBJ1-4
D: NA
V: TRBV27
CDR3: CASSLSTGKKLFF

size: few
J: TRBJ2-1
D: TRBD2
V: TRBV19
CDR3: CASRTSGGAYYEQFF

size: NA
J: TRBJ2-7
D: NA
V: TRBV5-1
CDR3: CASNPGEAYEQYF

size: NA
J: TRBJ1-3
D: TRBD1
V: TRBV5-1
CDR3: CASSGQGASGNTIYF

size: NA
J: TRBJ2-5
D: TRBD2
V: TRBV6-5
CDR3: CASNPAGGQETQYF

size: once
J: TRBJ2-3
D: NA
V: TRBV9
CDR3: CASSVPTSTDTQYF

size: NA
J: TRBJ2-1
D: NA
V: TRBV5-1
CDR3: CASRPGWGISSYNEQFF

size: few
J: TRBJ2-2
D: TRBD2
V: TRBV6-1
CDR3: CASSEAAASGRAFGELFF

size: NA
J: TRBJ1-4
D: NA
V: TRBV13
CDR3: CASSSRGTEKLFF

size: NA
J: TRBJ2-1
D: NA
V: TRBV5-4
CDR3: CASSWGTASYNEQFF

size: NA
J: TRBJ2-1
D: NA
V: TRBV4-1
CDR3: CASSQLEGSNEQFF

size: NA
J: TRBJ1-5
D: NA
V: TRBV9
CDR3: CASSPVAGPQPQHF

size: NA
J: TRBJ2-1
D: TRBD2
V: TRBV9
CDR3: CASSATSGDYNEQFF

size: NA
J: TRBJ1-5
D: TRBD1
V: TRBV19
CDR3: CASSIDDRVGNQPQHF

size: few
J: TRBJ1-5
D: NA
V: TRBV2
CDR3: CASGLDGGNQPQHF

size: NA
J: TRBJ1-6
D: NA
V: TRBV2
CDR3: CASSEQRRVGSPLHF

size: NA
J: TRBJ1-2
D: NA
V: TRBV30
CDR3: CAWSVSRSYTF

size: NA
J: TRBJ1-2
D: NA
V: TRBV6-6
CDR3: CASSQSPGGYTF

size: NA
J: TRBJ1-2
D: TRBD1
V: TRBV3-1/TRBV3-2
CDR3: CASSQGDRYGYTF

size: NA
J: TRBJ2-1
D: NA
V: TRBV9
CDR3: CASSVGGGNYNEQFF

size: NA
J: TRBJ1-5
D: NA
V: TRBV5-1
CDR3: CASSLSGNSNQPQHF

size: NA
J: TRBJ2-3
D: NA
V: TRBV7-9
CDR3: CASSPGRNTDTQYF

size: NA
J: TRBJ2-1
D: TRBD2
V: TRBV11-3
CDR3: CASSLSLAGGQRQFF

size: NA
J: TRBJ2-1
D: TRBD2
V: TRBV28
CDR3: CASSYSGAVNEQFF

size: NA
J: TRBJ2-1
D: TRBD2
V: TRBV28
CDR3: CASSLGGSGNNEQFF

size: NA
J: TRBJ2-1
D: TRBD2
V: TRBV6-5
CDR3: CASSFGTSGRNNEQFF

size: NA
J: TRBJ1-2
D: NA
V: TRBV6-5
CDR3: CASRPTGQGGYGYTF